This TCR beta chain was recorded in a study of cytomegalovirus exposure and HLA in healthy donors. Study-level results: Within an earlier analysis, most TCR beta V segments proved productive either about 87% or about 30% of the time.

PCR used 60 Vbeta primers and 13 Jbeta primers. Profiled with immunoSEQ multiplex PCR; TCRdb holds only in-frame clones, not every one. The table includes 95,000 to 100,000 clones, about 75% detected once. V was pared by 3 bases and J by 8 bases, with 9 bases of the junction left unmatched. Germline values: CDR1 LGHNA, CDR2 YSLEER. The CDR3 extends over 15 amino acids. This clone was seen more than once but under ten times. Its antigen is unidentified. The chain couples TRBV4-3 to TRBJ1-4, with 7 positions matching TRBD1. The sample was PBMCs. The source of this sequence is a man aged 40-49 years in good health and CMV-seropositive. This CDR3 reads CASSQMTGIGEKLFF. The CDR3 DNA sequence: TGCGCCAGCAGCCAGATGACAGGGATAGGAGAAAAACTGTTTTTT.